This T cell receptor beta chain emerged from a study of blood T cells in healthy people across ages. Trimming took off 6 bases at V and 1 base at J, with 22 bases between the two ends. This CDR3 has 17 residues. Germline loops: CDR1 DFQATT, CDR2 SNEGSKA (reference sequence). A J-beta primer mix and a sample-barcoded 5' primer were used in a second PCR of roughly 7 to 12 cycles. Carrying 12 random nucleotides, a template-switch adaptor labeled each individual cDNA molecule. Sequencing yielded, for each sample, at least 2.5 million paired-end reads carrying CDR3. TCRdb ran MiXCR on the 5' RACE reads and lists one entry per CDR3 protein. The sample consists of over a million distinct CDR3 sequences, around 40% of them appearing once.

The sequence derives from a woman in her late teens or twenties in good health. Material: blood. The V and J genes are TRBV20-1 and TRBJ2-4; D may correspond to TRBD1 or TRBD2 (5 bases each). The CDR3 DNA is TGCAGTGCCCAGCAACAATTAATGGGACGGGCCAAAAACATTCAGTACTTC. Amino acid sequence: CSAQQQLMGRAKNIQYF.